A single sample is the source of the 25 T cell receptor beta chains below, sequenced in a study of spatial heterogeneity in lung cancer. TCRdb re-derived calls from the 5' RACE reads in MiXCR, one entry per CDR3 protein. Among over 90,000 distinct CDR3 sequences listed, roughly 9.5% were seen once. Stated time point: sample taken at primary tumor resection. Unsorted tumor, nontumor lung tissue or cryopreserved PBMC supplied the whole RNA. Sequences were derived from PBMCs, sampled at surgery. Receptors were obtained from a male donor with early-stage non-small cell lung cancer.

The V call is TRBV3-1, the J call TRBJ2-5; D is ambiguous. The V end lost 2 bases, the J end lost 8 bases, and 12 bases lay between the germline ends. Germline values: CDR1 LGHDT, CDR2 YNNKEL (reference sequence). The length of the CDR3 is 13 residues. The CDR3 bases are TGTGCCAGCAGCCAATCCTCGGATTCCACCCAGTACTTC. It is translated as CASSQSSDSTQYF.

There are a few counts of this clonotype. The genes are TRBV27 and TRBJ2-5; no clear D gene. This CDR3 is built from 13 residues. V lost 4 bases and J lost 0, with 6 bases in between. Germline V gene lookup returns CDR1 MNHEY and CDR2 SMNVEV (reference sequence). CDR3 DNA sequence: TGTGCCAGCAGTTGGGTTTACCAAGAGACCCAGTACTTC. Encoded protein: CASSWVYQETQYF.

This clonotype was recorded a few times. The rearrangement joins TRBV7-8 to TRBJ2-3; TRBD1 might be the D (6 bases). The CDR3 loop spans 15 amino acids. Germline V lookup: CDR1 SGHVS, CDR2 FQNEAQ. V lost 4 bases and J lost 2, with 13 bases in between. In DNA form, the CDR3 reads TGTGCCAGCAGCTCAGACAGGAGATCCACAGATACGCAGTATTTT. Its translation: CASSSDRRSTDTQYF.

This clonotype was recorded many times. The rearrangement links TRBV6-4 to TRBJ2-3, with D unclear. Trimming pared 8 bases from V and 2 bases from J, leaving 14 bases between. The CDR3 consists of 14 residues. In germline, CDR1 is MRHNA, CDR2 SNTAGT. The CDR3 sequence: CASSPGRLTDTQYF. Written as DNA, the CDR3 is TGTGCCAGCTCCCCAGGACGGCTCACAGATACGCAGTATTTT.

This chain joins TRBV2 and TRBJ2-7; TRBD1 aligns across 9 bases. The CDR3 is 12 residues long. After removal of 8 bases from V and 2 bases from J, the junction contained 1 base not matched to a gene. Per germline, CDR1 SNHLY and CDR2 FYNNEI. This CDR3 reads CASRDRAYEQYF. CDR3 nucleotides: TGTGCCAGCCGGGACAGGGCCTACGAGCAGTACTTC. The full variable domain, completed using reference TRBV2 and TRBJ2-7, is EPEVTQTPSHQVTQMGQEVILRCVPISNHLYFYWYRQILGQKVEFLVSFYNNEISEKSEIFDDQFSVERPDGSNFTLKIRSTKLEDSAMYFCASRDRAYEQYFGPGTRLTVT.

This clonotype was recorded a few times. The gene calls are TRBV5-1 and TRBJ2-1, with 8 bases lining up with TRBD2. With V trimmed by 1 base and J by 8 bases, 5 bases remained unmatched. CDR1 SGHRS and CDR2 YFSETQ come from the germline V gene. This CDR3 has 14 amino acids. CDR3 DNA: TGCGCCAGCAGCTTGATCCCGGGAGGGGATGAGCAGTTCTTC. Its translation is CASSLIPGGDEQFF.

This clonotype was counted only a few times. The rearrangement uses TRBV20-1 and TRBJ2-3; D is perhaps TRBD2 (5 bases). This CDR3 is built from 14 residues. Germline-derived CDR1 and CDR2 are DFQATT and SNEGSKA (reference sequence). Trimming left V 6 bases short and J 3 bases short, with 16 bases between. The CDR3 coding sequence is TGCAGTGCGACCAGGACTGGTGTAACAGATACGCAGTATTTT. Translated: CSATRTGVTDTQYF.

The J gene is TRBJ2-7, the V gene TRBV6-2 or TRBV6-3; 9 bases are a match to TRBD1. Trimming removed 0 bases from V and 0 bases from J; junction bases left unmatched: 6. Germline assignment: CDR1 MNHEY and CDR2 SVGEGT. The CDR3 has 17 amino acids. The CDR3 is CASSYSTGGHNSYEQYF. In nucleotides, the CDR3 is TGTGCCAGCAGTTACTCCACAGGGGGCCATAACTCCTACGAGCAGTACTTC.

This clonotype appeared many times. The V call is TRBV5-1, the J call TRBJ1-6, with 10 nucleotides matching TRBD1. Per germline, CDR1 SGHRS and CDR2 YFSETQ. The CDR3 length is 19 residues. V shed 4 bases and J 2 bases; nucleotides not matched to a gene: 12. The CDR3 reads CASSQTGTGDFTYNSPLHF. The CDR3 DNA reads TGCGCCAGCAGCCAGACGGGGACAGGGGATTTTACCTATAATTCACCCCTCCACTTT. The full variable domain, rest sourced from reference TRBV5-1 and TRBJ1-6, is KAGVTQTPRYLIKTRGQQVTLSCSPISGHRSVSWYQQTPGQGLQFLFEYFSETQRNKGNFPGRFSGRQFSNSRSEMNVSTLELGDSALYLCASSQTGTGDFTYNSPLHFGNGTRLTVT.

This rearrangement joins TRBV7-9 to TRBJ1-1, with D unresolved. CDR3 size: 14 residues. The germline CDR1 and CDR2 sequences are SEHNR and FQNEAQ (reference sequence). Between the trimmed V and J ends, which lost 5 bases and 1 base, there was a span of 11 bases. The CDR3 region is CASSKGETNTEAFF. As DNA, the CDR3 is TGTGCCAGCAGCAAGGGAGAGACGAACACTGAAGCTTTCTTT.

V is TRBV4-3 and J is TRBJ2-2; D is uncertain. CDR1 is LGHNA and CDR2 is YSLEER in the germline V gene. The CDR3 is 12 amino acids. V dropped 1 base and J dropped 4 bases, with 1 base sitting between them. The CDR3 DNA reads as TGCGCCAGCAGCCAAGCCACCGGGGAGCTGTTTTTT. Translating gives CASSQATGELFF.

The CDR3 DNA sequence: TGTGCCAGCAGTTTAGACAGGGCTGGTGGCACAGATACGCAGTATTTT. Translated: CASSLDRAGGTDTQYF. This chain uses TRBV28 with TRBJ2-3; 7 bases match TRBD1. With 2 bases clipped from V and 1 base from J, the junction kept 6 bases outside the gene matches. Germline CDR1 MDHEN, CDR2 SYDVKM. CDR3 length equals 16 residues.

This clonotype has ten or more counts. The rearrangement uses TRBV20-1 and TRBJ2-7; possible D gene TRBD1, 5 bases. The CDR3 runs to 9 residues. The germline gives CDR1 DFQATT, CDR2 SNEGSKA (reference sequence). The CDR3 coding sequence is TGCAACGGACACTACGAGCAGTACTTC. As protein: CNGHYEQYF.

This sequence joins TRBV5-1 and TRBJ1-3; D is unresolved. Looked up from germline, CDR1 is SGHRS and CDR2 is YFSETQ. The CDR3 is made up of 17 amino acids. Trimming removed 0 bases at V and 2 bases at J, with 15 bases between. CDR3 nucleotide sequence: TGCGCCAGCAGCTTGGGGGCGAAGGTGGAGGCTGGAAACACCATATATTTT. Protein product: CASSLGAKVEAGNTIYF.

The V gene is TRBV20-1, the J gene TRBJ2-1, with 7 bases lining up with TRBD2. Per the germline V gene, CDR1 is DFQATT and CDR2 is SNEGSKA (reference sequence). Losses at the gene ends were 2 bases for V and 9 bases for J; bases not matched to a gene: 7. The CDR3 runs 13 residues. The CDR3 bases are TGCAGTGCTAGACAGGCAGCGGGGCTTGAGCAGTTCTTC. It translates to CSARQAAGLEQFF.

This clonotype was recorded at least ten times. The chain is built from TRBV2 and TRBJ2-2; 12 nucleotides align to TRBD1. CDR1 and CDR2 (germline): SNHLY, FYNNEI. V lost 3 bases, J lost 4 bases, and 6 bases stayed unmatched. The CDR3 totals 17 residues. CDR3: CASSEPRDRGLTGELFF. The CDR3, as DNA: TGTGCCAGCAGTGAGCCGCGGGACAGGGGGCTCACCGGGGAGCTGTTTTTT.

This clonotype occurred a few times. The rearrangement links TRBV7-7 to TRBJ2-2; tentative D call: TRBD1 (6 bases). Germline V CDR1 and CDR2: SSHAT, FNYEAQ (reference sequence). Trimming cost V 4 bases and J 6 bases, with 12 bases left between them. The CDR3 contains 14 residues. Here the CDR3 reads CASSSSQGSGELFF. CDR3 DNA sequence: TGTGCCAGCAGCTCCTCTCAGGGGTCCGGGGAGCTGTTTTTT.

This clonotype was seen once. V gene TRBV20-1 combines with J gene TRBJ2-2, with 7 bases aligning to TRBD1. V shed 6 bases and J 9 bases; nucleotides not matched to a gene: 10. From germline, CDR1 is DFQATT and CDR2 SNEGSKA (reference sequence). This CDR3 region has 13 residues. The CDR3 region is CSARDRVNWELFF. Here the CDR3 DNA reads TGCAGTGCCCGTGACAGGGTGAACTGGGAGCTGTTTTTT.

This clonotype has only a few counts. This chain connects TRBV19 to TRBJ2-5, with TRBD2 identical over 8 bases. Germline V lookup: CDR1 LNHDA, CDR2 SQIVND (reference sequence). J was trimmed by 4 bases and V by 5 bases; bases with no gene match: 9. The CDR3 covers 15 residues. The CDR3 region has the DNA TGTGCCAGTAGTTCGAACCTGCTAGCGGGAGAGACCCAGTACTTC. Its protein is CASSSNLLAGETQYF. The full variable domain, its missing parts supplied by reference TRBV19 and TRBJ2-5, is DGGITQSPKYLFRKEGQNVTLSCEQNLNHDAMYWYRQDPGQGLRLIYYSQIVNDFQKGDIAEGYSVSREKKESFPLTVTSAQKNPTAFYLCASSSNLLAGETQYFGPGTRLLVL.

The table lists this clonotype with many counts. The rearrangement joins TRBV27 to TRBJ2-4; tentatively, D is TRBD1 or TRBD2 (5 bases each). The CDR3 length is 15 residues. V lost 2 bases and J lost 2, with 10 bases in between. CDR1 and CDR2 from the germline V gene are MNHEY and SMNVEV (reference sequence). CDR3 DNA: TGTGCCAGCAGTTTAGGATGGGGGACCAAAAACATTCAGTACTTC. This codes for CASSLGWGTKNIQYF.

This chain connects TRBV7-9 to TRBJ1-6; 9 bases line up with TRBD1. CDR1 is SEHNR and CDR2 is FQNEAQ in the germline V gene (reference sequence). This CDR3 comprises 16 residues. Losses at the gene ends were 6 bases for V and 7 bases for J; bases not matched to a gene: 10. The CDR3 is CASRPPWTGANSPLHF. In nucleotides, the CDR3 is TGTGCCAGCAGACCCCCTTGGACAGGGGCCAATTCACCCCTCCACTTT. The full variable domain, its missing parts supplied by reference TRBV7-9 and TRBJ1-6, is DTGVSQNPRHKITKRGQNVTFRCDPISEHNRLYWYRQTLGQGPEFLTYFQNEAQLEKSRLLSDRFSAERPKGSFSTLEIQRTEQGDSAMYLCASRPPWTGANSPLHFGNGTRLTVT.

The table lists this clonotype with a few counts. The chain uses TRBV29-1 and TRBJ2-7, with D tentatively TRBD1 (6 bases). This CDR3 has 13 amino acids. Deletions cut 4 bases from V and 2 bases from J, with 12 bases between. Germline loops: CDR1 SQVTM, CDR2 ANQGSEA. The CDR3 DNA is TGCAGCGTTGGTCAGGGGTATCCCTACGAGCAGTACTTC. Encoded protein: CSVGQGYPYEQYF.

The rearrangement uses TRBV20-1 and TRBJ1-1, with 7 bases that match TRBD1. Per the germline V gene, CDR1 is DFQATT and CDR2 is SNEGSKA (reference sequence). The CDR3 covers 13 residues. Losses at the gene ends were 4 bases for V and 4 bases for J; bases not matched to a gene: 6. The chain's CDR3 is CSATPDRVTEAFF. The CDR3 DNA reads TGCAGTGCTACCCCTGACAGGGTCACTGAAGCTTTCTTT.

This clonotype was counted between two and nine times. The V call is TRBV19, the J call TRBJ2-7, with 7 bases aligning to TRBD1. Germline values: CDR1 LNHDA, CDR2 SQIVND (reference sequence). V gave up 7 bases and J gave up 5 bases; unmatched junction bases: 11. This CDR3 comprises 14 residues. The CDR3 is CASKNPGQTNEQYF. CDR3 sequence (DNA): TGTGCCAGTAAGAACCCGGGACAGACCAACGAGCAGTACTTC.

This clonotype came up a few times. The chain is built from TRBV28 and TRBJ2-3, with a weak D call TRBD2 (5 bases). Germline loops: CDR1 MDHEN, CDR2 SYDVKM. The CDR3 covers 14 residues. V was shortened by 1 base and J by 5 bases, with 10 bases between the two germline ends. CDR3 bases: TGTGCCAGCAGTTTATTTGTAGGGAGAGATACGCAGTATTTT. Its protein product is CASSLFVGRDTQYF.